This T cell receptor beta chain was sequenced during a study of shared clonotypes between healthy human individuals. The donors were adults (healthy and HIV-negative) with no recent acute infections or vaccinations. Donors comprised only Caucasian adults living in Nashville, Tennessee. About this clone: Being one base from a much bigger clone, this may be a read error.

V was pared by 5 bases and J by 4 bases, with 1 base of the junction left unmatched. CDR1 is MDHEN, CDR2 SYDVKM, per germline. This CDR3 contains 14 residues. PBMC DNA, left unsorted, was sequenced on ten immunoSEQ deep assay plates. The assay was immunoSEQ multiplex PCR, and TCRdb's table has in-frame clones only and misses some. Of over 400,000 clones listed, 78% are singletons. The gene calls are TRBV28 and TRBJ2-2; 10 bases are a match to TRBD2. The sample comprised PBMCs. This receptor was taken from a woman between 35 and 50 years old in good health. Some clones in this sample may be carry-over from other donors' samples. DNA of the CDR3: TGTGCCAGCAGTAGCGGGAGGGCCACCGGGGAGCTGTTTTTT. This encodes CASSSGRATGELFF.